The T cell receptor beta chain under discussion was sequenced for a study of beta chain features in type 1 diabetes. Overall study context: Patients were similar to healthy donors in age and gender (as well as in cell yields). The study's findings and limits: In type 1 diabetes patients, VDJ junctions had fewer insertions; deletions at these junctions were more frequent. Moderate but significant shortening of TCRB CDR3s was recorded in all four CD4+ subsets from Type 1 diabetes patients. In the patient group, naive, central memory and Treg TCRB repertoires seemed more alike than in the healthy donor group.

Germline V lookup: CDR1 SEHNR, CDR2 FQNEAQ (reference sequence). V was pared by 5 bases and J by 3 bases, with 17 bases between. This CDR3 comprises 15 residues. TCRB transcripts that were expressed got sequenced, as all of the isolated RNA had been reverse transcribed. Sequenced by immunoSEQ multiplex PCR; TCRdb stores in-frame clones only, minus some. The sample has roughly 51,000 clones; 40% to 65% are singletons. Regarding this clone: Its antigen is still unknown.

The sequence was obtained from a woman between 40 and 50 years old with type 1 diabetes. This chain connects TRBV7-9 to TRBJ2-7, with D tentatively TRBD1 (6 bases). The sequenced material came from Tregs from blood. DNA for the CDR3: TGTGCCAGCAGCCCAATTACAGGGAGCCGCTACGAGCAGTACTTC. Translation gives CASSPITGSRYEQYF. Based on the CDR3 plus reference TRBV7-9 and TRBJ2-7, the full variable domain is DTGVSQNPRHKITKRGQNVTFRCDPISEHNRLYWYRQTLGQGPEFLTYFQNEAQLEKSRLLSDRFSAERPKGSFSTLEIQRTEQGDSAMYLCASSPITGSRYEQYFGPGTRLTVT.